Presented here are 32 T cell receptor beta chains from one specimen sequenced in a study of blood T cell repertoires in COVID-19. Sequencing used immunoSEQ multiplex PCR; TCRdb keeps in-frame clones, though not all of them. The table has 110,000 to 150,000 clones, more than 75% seen once. Sequenced sample: peripheral blood. Source of these receptors: a woman in her 70s with COVID-19, enrolled during active disease.

The CDR3 region is CASSPIGVGPTGELFF. The CDR3 DNA sequence: TGCGCCAGCAGCCCCATAGGGGTGGGGCCCACCGGGGAGCTGTTTTTT. The chain recombines TRBV5-1 with TRBJ2-2; tentative D call: TRBD1 (5 bases). V shed 4 bases and J shed 4 bases, with 17 bases lying between them. CDR1 SGHRS and CDR2 YFSETQ come from the germline V gene. This CDR3 has 16 amino acids.

This chain uses TRBV3-1 (or the pseudogene TRBV3-2) with TRBJ2-7, with TRBD1 as a possible D gene (7 bases). Per the germline V gene, CDR1 is LGHDT and CDR2 is YNNKEL (reference sequence). Trimming removed 1 base at V and 2 bases at J, with 12 bases between. The CDR3 consists of 15 residues. The CDR3 is CASSQAEGAPYEQYF. CDR3 DNA: TGTGCCAGCAGCCAAGCGGAGGGGGCCCCCTACGAGCAGTACTTC.

The V gene is TRBV3-1 (or the pseudogene TRBV3-2), the J gene TRBJ1-2; D uncertain. Germline V gene sequence: CDR1 LGHDT, CDR2 YNNKEL (reference sequence). This CDR3 contains 12 residues. Deletions cut 1 base from V and 8 bases from J, with 8 bases between. CDR3 amino acids: CASSQAGSGYTF. The CDR3 region has the DNA TGTGCCAGCAGCCAAGCCGGGTCCGGCTACACCTTC.

The chain links TRBV25-1 to TRBJ1-1; TRBD1 matches 9 bases. Germline V CDR1 and CDR2: MGHDK, SYGVNS. This CDR3 spans 15 amino acids. V dropped 1 base and J dropped 5; count of bases not matched to a gene: 5. CDR3 sequence: CASSESGQGGTEAFF. The CDR3 coding sequence is TGTGCCAGCAGTGAATCGGGACAGGGAGGGACTGAAGCTTTCTTT.

V and J are TRBV28 and TRBJ2-7; 12 nucleotides align to TRBD2. The CDR3 covers 13 residues. Germline V gene lookup returns CDR1 MDHEN and CDR2 SYDVKM. J was trimmed by 4 bases and V by 6 bases; bases with no gene match: 1. CDR3 nucleotides: TGTGCCAGCAGGACTAGCGGGGGTTACGAGCAGTACTTC. This encodes CASRTSGGYEQYF. The full variable domain, in which reference TRBV28 and TRBJ2-7 provide the parts outside the CDR3, is DVKVTQSSRYLVKRTGEKVFLECVQDMDHENMFWYRQDPGLGLRLIYFSYDVKMKEKGDIPEGYSVSREKKERFSLILESASTNQTSMYLCASRTSGGYEQYFGPGTRLTVT.

This chain uses TRBV6-5 with TRBJ2-7; D is undetermined. The V and J ends lost 6 bases and 3 bases respectively, with 18 bases between them. This CDR3 region has 15 residues. Germline lookup yields CDR1 MNHEY and CDR2 SVGAGI. Here the CDR3 DNA reads TGTGCCAGCAGGAGACAACCTGACCCAAACTACGAGCAGTACTTC. This sequence encodes CASRRQPDPNYEQYF.

The rearrangement uses TRBV5-1 and TRBJ2-5; 10 positions agree with TRBD2. Losses at the gene ends were 4 bases for V and 4 bases for J; bases not matched to a gene: 4. Per the germline V gene, CDR1 is SGHRS and CDR2 is YFSETQ. This CDR3 is 14 amino acids long. DNA of the CDR3: TGCGCCAGCAGCCTGAGCGGGGGGGGAGAGACCCAGTACTTC. Residues: CASSLSGGGETQYF.

In this sample, this clone turned up a few times. V is TRBV7-6 and J is TRBJ1-5, with 9 bases aligning to TRBD1. Germline V gene data show CDR1 as SGHVS and CDR2 as FNYEAQ. The length of the CDR3 is 14 residues. The trim removed 5 bases at V and 15 bases at J, leaving 14 bases unmatched. This chain's CDR3 is CASSPPRRGTGLHF. Here the CDR3 DNA reads TGTGCCAGCAGCCCCCCGCGGCGCGGGACAGGGTTGCATTTT.

This clone was detected once. V usage is TRBV7-9 and J usage is TRBJ1-5; a weak D match, TRBD1 (6 bases). Per germline, CDR1 SEHNR and CDR2 FQNEAQ (reference sequence). The ends were cut back, 5 bases at V and 11 bases at J, with 13 bases in the middle. The CDR3 contains 12 residues. As DNA, the CDR3 is TGTGCCAGCAGCCGGCAGGGGCAGGCCCAGCATTTT. Amino acids: CASSRQGQAQHF.

CDR3 amino acids: CASSPPDNNEQFF. In DNA form, the CDR3 reads TGTGCCAGCAGCCCCCCGGACAACAATGAGCAGTTCTTC. The J gene is TRBJ2-1, the V gene TRBV7-2; TRBD1 is a possible D gene (5 bases). V lost 5 bases and J 5 bases, leaving 10 bases between the germline ends. This CDR3 contains 13 residues. The germline CDR1 and CDR2 sequences are SGHTA and FQGNSA.

The chain uses TRBV9 and TRBJ2-3, with D unclear. The CDR3 covers 14 residues. The V gene lost 6 bases and the J gene lost 2 bases, with 13 bases spanning the gap. Looked up from germline, CDR1 is SGDLS and CDR2 is YYNGEE. In nucleotides, the CDR3 is TGTGCCAGCACCCCTCACGCTAACACAGATACGCAGTATTTT. Amino acid sequence: CASTPHANTDTQYF.

This sequence joins TRBV23-1 and TRBJ1-5, with D unresolved. TRBV23-1 carries the ORF label, with uncertain function. CDR3 length equals 14 residues. With 9 bases removed from V and 6 bases from J, the gap between germline ends came to 18 bases. This CDR3 is CARRPRGGTQPQHF. In nucleotides, the CDR3 is TGCGCCAGGCGTCCCCGGGGAGGTACTCAGCCCCAGCATTTT.

Comment on this clone: Other DNA sequences within the sample encode an identical CDR3. This chain connects TRBV5-1 to TRBJ1-1; D is perhaps TRBD1 (5 bases). The V and J ends lost 4 bases and 1 base respectively, with 8 bases between them. Germline lookup yields CDR1 SGHRS and CDR2 YFSETQ. CDR3 length: 13 amino acids. The CDR3 here is CASSPGQNTEAFF. The CDR3 DNA sequence: TGCGCCAGCAGCCCCGGACAGAACACTGAAGCTTTCTTT.

V is TRBV29-1 and J is TRBJ1-2; D remains ambiguous. CDR3 length equals 12 residues. The germline V gene encodes CDR1 SQVTM and CDR2 ANQGSEA. V was cut by 3 bases and J by 4 bases, with 9 bases left in between. The CDR3 coding sequence is TGCAGCGTTGATAGGAGAGCCTATGGCTACACCTTC. Amino acid sequence: CSVDRRAYGYTF.

The chain has TRBV21-1 and TRBJ2-7; the table assigns TRBD2, which was not confirmed against the DNA. TRBV21-1 is shown as a pseudogene. The CDR3 covers 13 residues. This chain's CDR3 is CASSKHSSYEQYF. The CDR3 DNA reads TGTGCCAGCAGCAAACATAGCTCCTACGAGCAGTACTTC.

This rearrangement joins TRBV7-2 to TRBJ1-4, with TRBD1 identical over 7 bases. Germline values: CDR1 SGHTA, CDR2 FQGNSA. The CDR3 length is 15 residues. With V trimmed by 5 bases and J by 8 bases, 11 bases remained unmatched. The chain's CDR3 is CASSLGTALIEKLFF. CDR3 in DNA: TGTGCCAGCAGCCTCGGGACAGCGCTAATAGAAAAACTGTTTTTT.

The chain joins TRBV5-5 to TRBJ2-7, with D maybe TRBD1 (6 bases). V lost 1 base and J lost 1, with 9 bases in between. The CDR3 spans 14 residues. Per germline, CDR1 SGHKS and CDR2 YYEKEE (reference sequence). CDR3 nucleotides: TGTGCCAGCAGCTTGCGACAGGTTTCCTACGAGCAGTACTTC. It yields the protein CASSLRQVSYEQYF.

This chain links TRBV5-6 with TRBJ2-2; D possibly corresponds to TRBD1 (5 bases). The germline V gene encodes CDR1 SGHDT and CDR2 YYEEEE. The V gene lost 1 base and the J gene lost 0 bases, with 7 bases spanning the gap. This CDR3 is built from 15 residues. CDR3 sequence (DNA): TGTGCCAGCAGCTTGCAAGGGGCGAACACCGGGGAGCTGTTTTTT. Its translation is CASSLQGANTGELFF.

This sequence joins TRBV6-5 and TRBJ2-5, with D tentatively TRBD2 (6 bases). The CDR3 loop spans 12 amino acids. Trimming removed 10 bases from V and 4 bases from J, with 13 bases in between. The germline V gene has CDR1 MNHEY and CDR2 SVGAGI. The CDR3 loop is CATGERGETQYF. CDR3 coding DNA: TGTGCCACGGGAGAGCGAGGAGAGACCCAGTACTTC.

V gene TRBV19 combines with J gene TRBJ2-1; 13 bases fit TRBD2. This CDR3 comprises 16 residues. The J segment lost 5 bases and the V segment lost 5 bases, leaving 6 bases of the junction unmatched. The germline CDR1 and CDR2 sequences are LNHDA and SQIVND (reference sequence). CDR3 in amino acids: CASSLTSGGVDNEQFF. The CDR3 DNA reads as TGTGCCAGTAGTCTCACTAGCGGGGGGGTTGACAATGAGCAGTTCTTC.

CDR3 nucleotides: TGTGCCAGTCGTTTGGACGCGGGGGCCGCAGATACGCAGTATTTT. It encodes CASRLDAGAADTQYF. The J gene is TRBJ2-3, the V gene TRBV19; weak D call: TRBD2 (7 bases). The CDR3 totals 15 residues. The V gene lost 8 bases and the J gene lost 4 bases, with 19 bases spanning the gap. Germline CDR1 and CDR2: LNHDA and SQIVND (reference sequence).

This clone has a handful of counts. This sequence joins TRBV3-1 (or the pseudogene TRBV3-2) and TRBJ2-7; D may be TRBD2 (6 bases). The CDR3 length is 13 residues. From germline, CDR1 is LGHDT and CDR2 YNNKEL (reference sequence). The germline V and J ends were trimmed by 0 bases and 7 bases, with 10 bases remaining between them. The CDR3 loop is CASSQDGGREQYF. As DNA, the CDR3 is TGTGCCAGCAGCCAAGACGGGGGAAGGGAGCAGTACTTC.

J is TRBJ2-5 and V is TRBV6-6, with TRBD2 matching over 9 bases. The CDR3 totals 16 residues. The junction had 13 bases not matched to a gene; V was cut back by 6 bases and J by 5 bases. The germline CDR1 and CDR2 sequences are MNHNY and SVGAGI (reference sequence). CDR3 loop: CASRERAGGPAETQYF. Here the CDR3 DNA reads TGTGCCAGCAGAGAAAGGGCGGGGGGGCCTGCGGAGACCCAGTACTTC.

This chain joins TRBV23-1 and TRBJ1-1; 11 positions agree with TRBD1. TRBV23-1 is designated an ORF whose function remains uncertain. The CDR3 length is 20 residues. V trimming: 4 bases; J trimming: 0 bases; junction bases outside the gene matches: 16. CDR3 nucleotide sequence: TGCGCCAGCAGTCGACCCGGACAGGGGGCCCCCGGTCCTTTGAACACTGAAGCTTTCTTT. Amino acids: CASSRPGQGAPGPLNTEAFF.

This clone has a handful of counts. The gene calls are TRBV28 and TRBJ1-1; perhaps TRBD1 as D (5 bases). Germline CDR1 and CDR2: MDHEN and SYDVKM. This CDR3 has 14 amino acids. The germline V and J ends were trimmed by 6 bases and 1 base, with 12 bases remaining between them. CDR3 residues: CASRPTTGNTEAFF. CDR3 nucleotides: TGTGCCAGCAGACCCACCACAGGGAACACTGAAGCTTTCTTT.

CDR3 region: CASLSGQGTGEQYF. As DNA, the CDR3 is TGTGCCAGCCTGTCGGGACAGGGAACGGGCGAGCAGTACTTC. The rearrangement uses TRBV28 and TRBJ2-7; the match to TRBD1 covers 9 bases. The CDR3 runs 14 residues. Germline V lookup: CDR1 MDHEN, CDR2 SYDVKM. V lost 8 bases, J lost 6 bases, and 11 bases stayed unmatched.

This chain's CDR3 is CASSDPQGTPYEQYF. The CDR3 DNA reads TGTGCCAGCAGTGACCCCCAGGGGACCCCCTACGAGCAGTACTTC. The chain carries TRBV6-6 and TRBJ2-7; maybe TRBD1 (6 bases). Trimming cost V 5 bases and J 2 bases, with 16 bases left between them. Germline V CDR1 and CDR2: MNHNY, SVGAGI (reference sequence). The CDR3 is 15 amino acids.

This clone occurred a few times. The rearrangement joins TRBV4-1 to TRBJ1-2; D remains unclear. Germline V lookup: CDR1 MGHRA, CDR2 YSYEKL. V shed 0 bases and J shed 2 bases, with 7 bases lying between them. The CDR3 loop spans 14 amino acids. This chain's CDR3 is CASSQERGNYGYTF. The CDR3 region has the DNA TGCGCCAGCAGCCAAGAACGTGGCAACTATGGCTACACCTTC.

V and J are TRBV18 and TRBJ1-5; D is perhaps TRBD1 (5 bases). The CDR3 totals 13 residues. Trimming pared 3 bases from V and 7 bases from J, leaving 10 bases between. Looked up from germline, CDR1 is KGHSH and CDR2 is LQKENI. CDR3 in DNA: TGTGCCAGCTCACCGGGGGGACGGCAGCCCCAGCATTTT. Translated: CASSPGGRQPQHF.

CDR3 protein: CASSPGQGITDTQYF. The CDR3 nucleotides read TGTGCCAGCAGCCCCGGACAGGGGATCACAGATACGCAGTATTTT. The J gene is TRBJ2-3, the V gene TRBV6-5; 9 bases match TRBD1. Germline V gives CDR1 MNHEY, CDR2 SVGAGI. With 6 bases clipped from V and 2 bases from J, the junction kept 6 bases outside the gene matches. The CDR3 consists of 15 residues.

Only one count was recorded for this clone. V gene TRBV28 combines with J gene TRBJ1-1; a possible D gene is TRBD1 (6 bases). Trimming removed 6 bases at V and 0 bases at J, with 20 bases between. Germline V gene sequence: CDR1 MDHEN, CDR2 SYDVKM. The CDR3 has 17 amino acids. The CDR3 protein is CASSSGTSGRMNTEAFF. The CDR3, as DNA: TGTGCCAGCAGCTCCGGGACATCGGGTCGGATGAACACTGAAGCTTTCTTT.

The chain combines TRBV28 with TRBJ1-2; D is possibly TRBD1 (5 bases). V was clipped by 5 bases and J by 7 bases, with 23 bases between them. Germline V gene data show CDR1 as MDHEN and CDR2 as SYDVKM. This CDR3 is built from 16 residues. CDR3 sequence reads: CASSPHSVAGWGGYTF. CDR3 bases: TGTGCCAGCAGTCCCCACTCGGTGGCAGGGTGGGGTGGCTACACCTTC.